This TCR beta chain originates from a study of regulatory T cells in long-lasting Graves disease. Study-level results: Newly diagnosed patients had higher TCR diversity than persistent Graves' patients did.

TCR beta libraries were built with iRepertoire HTBI primers and Arm-PCR of CDR3 regions. TCRdb re-analysed the multiplex PCR reads in MiXCR, keeping a single row per CDR3 protein. The data show some 280,000 distinct CDR3 sequences, approximately 20% seen once. Germline CDR1 is SGDLS and CDR2 is YYNGEE. The CDR3 runs to 14 residues. With respect to this clonotype: Its matching antigen is unknown.

Time point indicated: persistent/refractory GD, antithyroid drugs over 5 years with positive TRAb. The TCR library was made from RNA extracted from PBMCs. V is TRBV9 and J is TRBJ2-5; perhaps TRBD1 as D (6 bases). Near its end, the DNA agrees better with TRBJ2-7, so the J call may be wrong. The specimen was peripheral blood mononuclear cells (PBMCs), collected when the disease was refractory, from a patient treated with antithyroid drugs. The origin of this receptor is a female donor with Graves disease. CDR3 bases: TGTGCCAGCAGCGTTTTGGACAGCCCCTACGAGCAGTACTTC. It is translated as CASSVLDSPYEQYF.